The source of this TCR beta chain is a study of T cell responses to AZD1222 COVID-19 vaccine. Study-level points and caveats: Spike-wide vaccine-associated CD4 TCRs dominated at 160-218 and 743-854.

TCRdb's copy holds only in-frame clones and misses some; the assay was immunoSEQ multiplex PCR. The repertoire holds 90,000 to 130,000 clones, with roughly 89% as singletons. Remarks on this clone: The antigen remains unidentified.

The sample was peripheral blood, taken 28 days after the second AZD1222 dose. This TCR derives from an adult who received the AZD1222 COVID-19 vaccine.

The CDR3: CSVGFWGAYNEQFF. DNA of the CDR3: TGCAGCGTTGGATTTTGGGGGGCCTACAATGAGCAGTTCTTC. The rearrangement joins TRBV29-1 to TRBJ2-1; D perhaps matches TRBD2 (6 bases). This CDR3 has 14 residues. Germline loops: CDR1 SQVTM, CDR2 ANQGSEA. V shed 4 bases and J shed 2 bases, with 12 bases lying between them.